This TCR beta chain was identified during a study of shared clonotypes between healthy human individuals (dated by TCRdb to between 2020 and 2021). General notes on the study: Three men and a couple of women, aged 18 to 49 years, made up the cohort. For each donor, CD4 naive and CD4 memory were each given three plates, CD8 naive was given two plates, and CD8 memory was given one plate. To increase sequencing depth and limit assay-specific biases, TCR repertoire library preparation and sequencing were carried out by different laboratories using diverse techniques. Blood TCR repertoires of about five healthy adults were deeply sequenced to estimate repertoire size and the extent of clonotype sharing between individuals. Each donor's leukapheresis produced roughly between roughly 0.85 and 9.5 billion PBMCs. Here is what the overall study found, with its caveats: Pairwise subsampling indicated that sequencing depth was expected to affect the degree of clonotype sharing among donors. Estimated clonotype richness was generally larger for naive than for memory subsets. The small number of donors limited the genetic and exposure-history diversity represented. Even with the large sequencing depth, rarefaction of the sorted-subset datasets indicated that sequencing was incomplete. Compared with non-shared clonotypes, clonotypes shared by all four sorted-subset donors had higher generation probabilities. Across a few donors, roughly 5% of naive CD4, 3.5% of naive CD8, 2% to 2.5% of memory CD4, and about 0.44% of memory CD8 clonotypes were shared. Sampling was restricted to blood, and TCR repertoires in tissues likely differ from the TCR repertoires found in blood.

The donors were healthy, HIV-negative adults with no recently reported acute infections or vaccinations. Every donor was a Caucasian adult residing in Nashville, Tennessee, USA. CD4+ T cells were enriched by magnetic negative selection; naive cells were then positively selected on CD45RA, and the negative fraction formed the memory subset. After blood collection by leukapheresis, PBMCs were isolated using Ficoll-Histopaque density gradient centrifugation and then cryopreserved in the vapor phase of liquid nitrogen. Purity and quantity of every magnetically sorted T cell population were checked by analytical flow cytometry. Each sorted fraction had its genomic DNA isolated and then quantified by UV absorbance on a Nanodrop 2000c. V is trimmed back by 7 bases and J by 4 bases, and the junction contains 2 bases that no gene match accounts for. The germline V gene supplies CDR1 MNHEY and CDR2 SVGAGI. Its CDR3 holds 12 amino acids, cysteine through phenylalanine. The retained sequence is limited to the CDR3, 36 bases, with the frame set at the first base.

Comments on this clone: Its target antigen remains unknown. Qualities for individual bases were not recorded, and no much larger clone is one base off.

TCR CDR3 regions were amplified from genomic DNA by multiplex PCR using the deep immunoSEQ assay. Genomic DNA extracted from each cell subset was distributed evenly over all wells of several immunoSEQ 96-well plates, and each plate served as one replicate. For sorted subsets, each replicate PCR was loaded with roughly 0.2 ug genomic DNA, equivalent to 30,000 to 35,000 T cell genomes. The purified libraries were quantified using a Qubit 3.0 fluorometer, sized with a Bioanalyzer 2100, and then quantified again using the KAPA Library Quantification kit. Every immunoSEQ 96-well plate was sequenced on a dedicated single-read 150-cycle Illumina NextSeq 550 flow cell. As for the original processing: The immunoSEQ output contained only junctional sequences without quality scores, so filtering could not match that applied to full-length reads. To assign V/J genes and CDR3, sequences were annotated using PyIR, a Python wrapper for IgBLAST v1.9, with IMGT germline references. Reads were filtered out if the reads had weak V/J assignments (E-value above 1e-6), no CDR3, stop codons, out-of-frame junctions, or ambiguous translated residues. A V3J clonotype was defined by an identical inferred V gene, J gene, and CDR3 amino acid sequence. Percentage overlap between repertoires was calculated by dividing the number of shared unique clonotypes by the size of the smaller repertoire. Richness of each repertoire was evaluated using RTK rarefaction, the Chao1 estimator, and Recon v2.1 estimates of unobserved clonotypes. Generation probabilities for all TCRbeta clonotypes obtained by the gDNA method from a handful of donors were computed using OLGA. TCRdb obtained this table from immuneACCESS and retained in-frame rearrangements with V and J assigned. These tables miss some clones; where compared with another copy, unresolved V genes account for less than half of the shortfall, and the remainder is unexplained. That table gives V, J and clone size, and the DNA gave D and trimming. Here the sample has approximately 2.1 million clones; approximately 93% occur a single time. The top ten clones comprise about 0.39% of the sample.

The specimen sequenced was naive CD4+ T cells from PBMCs. The cell subset or site label, as the study defines it: CD45RA+ positively selected. The rearranged chain carries TRBV6-5 and TRBJ1-2, with 8 middle bases fitting TRBD1. The TCR was taken from a man aged 18 to 35 in good health. Some clones in this sample may be carry-over from other donors' samples. The CDR3 reads as follows: CASKTGGYGYTF. The bases are TGTGCCAGCAAAACAGGGGGCTATGGCTACACCTTC.